These 20 T cell receptor beta chains came from one sample sequenced in a study of blood T cells in healthy people across ages. Next came a second PCR, run for roughly 6 to 11 cycles, which used a sample-barcoded 5' primer along with a J-beta primer mix. From the 5' RACE reads, TCRdb called clonotypes with MiXCR, one entry per CDR3 protein. This table has approximately 730,000 distinct CDR3 sequences, roughly 50% appearing once. The sample was blood. The receptors stem from an elderly man in good health.

The gene calls are TRBV5-5 and TRBJ1-5; weak D call: TRBD1 (5 bases). There are 15 residues in the CDR3. Per germline, CDR1 SGHKS and CDR2 YYEKEE (reference sequence). V lost 1 base and J lost 5, with 13 bases in between. In DNA form, the CDR3 reads TGTGCCAGCAGCTTGATGCTGTCAGGGCATCAGCCCCAGCATTTT. Protein product: CASSLMLSGHQPQHF.

This clonotype was observed at least ten times. This sequence joins TRBV11-1 and TRBJ2-7, with D possibly matching TRBD2 (6 bases). The germline V gene encodes CDR1 SGHAT and CDR2 FQDESV (reference sequence). This CDR3 has 14 amino acids. V lost 1 base and J lost 2, with 9 bases in between. The CDR3 spells CASSLGSGTYEQYF. The CDR3 DNA is TGTGCCAGCAGCTTAGGTAGCGGTACCTACGAGCAGTACTTC.

This clonotype was seen only a few times. This chain links TRBV7-2 with TRBJ1-2, with D maybe TRBD1 (5 bases). Germline CDR1 and CDR2: SGHTA and FQGNSA. The V gene lost 8 bases and the J gene lost 4 bases, with 17 bases spanning the gap. The CDR3 is 14 amino acids. CDR3 protein: CASLERAGGYGYTF. CDR3 nucleotide sequence: TGTGCCAGCCTCGAAAGGGCCGGGGGCTATGGCTACACCTTC.

The rearrangement uses TRBV27 and TRBJ2-7; TRBD2 matches 9 bases. The CDR3 spans 13 residues. CDR1 MNHEY and CDR2 SMNVEV come from the germline V gene (reference sequence). V was pared by 6 bases and J by 4 bases, with 4 bases of the junction left unmatched. The CDR3 here is CASRRREGYEQYF. The CDR3 bases are TGTGCCAGCAGGAGGCGGGAGGGTTACGAGCAGTACTTC.

Concerning this clonotype: Sequence at one end of the junction differs from germline and may be a read error. CDR3 protein: CASSLSQGVSDTRYF. The DNA of the CDR3 is TGTGCCAGCAGCTTGAGTCAGGGAGTTTCAGATACGCGGTATTTT. The chain combines TRBV7-2 with TRBJ2-3, with D perhaps being TRBD1 or TRBD2 (5 bases each). Germline V gene sequence: CDR1 SGHTA, CDR2 FQGNSA. The CDR3 loop spans 15 amino acids.

The chain joins TRBV2 to TRBJ2-3; the match to TRBD2 covers 13 bases. Germline V gene lookup returns CDR1 SNHLY and CDR2 FYNNEI. This CDR3 has 18 amino acids. After removal of 2 bases from V and 1 base from J, the junction contained 6 bases not matched to a gene. As DNA, the CDR3 is TGTGCCAGCAGTGAACCACGACTAGCGGGAGGCCGCACAGATACGCAGTATTTT. Translated, it gives CASSEPRLAGGRTDTQYF.

The V and J genes are TRBV4-1 and TRBJ2-7; D gene uncertain. V dropped 4 bases and J dropped 0 bases, with 10 bases sitting between them. Looked up from germline, CDR1 is MGHRA and CDR2 is YSYEKL. The CDR3 contains 14 residues. CDR3 loop: CASSRVFPSYEQYF. The CDR3 DNA is TGCGCCAGCAGCCGGGTCTTTCCCTCCTACGAGCAGTACTTC.

The genes are TRBV27 and TRBJ2-7; maybe TRBD2 (7 bases). CDR3 size: 13 residues. Trimming took 4 bases from V and 10 from J, leaving 17 bases between them. Germline CDR1 reads MNHEY; CDR2 reads SMNVEV (reference sequence). CDR3 loop: CASSYWGGPQQYF. The CDR3 nucleotides read TGTGCCAGCAGTTACTGGGGGGGCCCGCAACAGTACTTC.

The genes are TRBV27 and TRBJ2-1; TRBD1 might be the D (6 bases). The CDR3 has 12 amino acids. In germline, CDR1 is MNHEY, CDR2 SMNVEV (reference sequence). Trimming cost V 8 bases and J 6 bases, with 11 bases left between them. CDR3 in amino acids: CASYRVRNEQFF. CDR3 coding DNA: TGTGCCAGCTACAGGGTACGCAATGAGCAGTTCTTC.

This clonotype came up a few times. The chain links TRBV7-2 to TRBJ2-3; D not resolved. V was clipped by 8 bases and J by 0 bases, with 12 bases between them. Germline V gene data show CDR1 as SGHTA and CDR2 as FQGNSA. CDR3 length equals 14 residues. CDR3 DNA sequence: TGTGCCAGCGGCCTGACACCTAGCACAGATACGCAGTATTTT. Protein product: CASGLTPSTDTQYF.

The V gene is TRBV11-2, the J gene TRBJ2-3; D gene ambiguous. Germline-derived CDR1 and CDR2 are SGHAT and FQNNGV. This CDR3 has 16 residues. V was trimmed by 6 bases and J by 0 bases, leaving 16 bases between them. The CDR3 DNA reads as TGTGCCAGCAGGGGCATAGGAGCTAGTAGCACAGATACGCAGTATTTT. This sequence encodes CASRGIGASSTDTQYF.

The V call is TRBV20-1, the J call TRBJ2-5, with a tentative D call TRBD2 (6 bases). Trimming took 1 base from V and 11 from J, leaving 32 bases between them. CDR1 and CDR2 (germline): DFQATT, SNEGSKA (reference sequence). The CDR3 totals 18 residues. In DNA, the CDR3 is TGCAGTGCTAGAGTAATTTGGGAGGCGGGGAATGGCTACAATGAGCAGTACTTC. Translated, it gives CSARVIWEAGNGYNEQYF.

J is TRBJ2-3 and V is TRBV12-3 or TRBV12-4; weak D call: TRBD1 (6 bases). V shed 2 bases and J shed 14 bases, with 23 bases lying between them. The CDR3 spans 15 residues. The CDR3 is CASSLRTANPIGAYF. The CDR3 region has the DNA TGTGCCAGCAGTTTAAGGACAGCCAACCCCATAGGCGCGTATTTT.

V and J are TRBV24-1 and TRBJ2-1, with 8 bases lining up with TRBD2. This CDR3 contains 14 residues. With V trimmed by 4 bases and J by 5 bases, 3 bases remained unmatched. The germline gives CDR1 KGHDR, CDR2 SFDVKD. The CDR3 sequence is CATSDRGGNNEQFF. In DNA, the CDR3 is TGTGCCACCAGTGACCGCGGGGGGAACAATGAGCAGTTCTTC.

The chain links TRBV12-3 or TRBV12-4 to TRBJ1-2; 10 positions agree with TRBD1. The length of the CDR3 is 13 residues. Trimming removed 10 bases from V and 7 bases from J; junction bases left unmatched: 9. The CDR3 protein is CATAGGTGAGYTF. The CDR3 DNA sequence: TGTGCCACCGCGGGAGGGACAGGGGCTGGCTACACCTTC.

This clonotype showed up just once. The chain employs TRBV6-1 and TRBJ1-5; D is undetermined. Germline loops: CDR1 MNHNS, CDR2 SASEGT. V was shortened by 1 base and J by 7 bases, with 8 bases between the two germline ends. There are 13 residues in the CDR3. The CDR3 reads CASSEVIDQPQHF. The CDR3 DNA follows: TGTGCCAGCAGTGAAGTCATAGACCAGCCCCAGCATTTT.

The chain combines TRBV5-1 with TRBJ1-1; D is possibly TRBD1 (5 bases). CDR3 length: 16 amino acids. Germline lookup yields CDR1 SGHRS and CDR2 YFSETQ. V lost 3 bases and J lost 0, with 15 bases in between. The CDR3 sequence is CASSSNPTTVNTEAFF. As DNA, the CDR3 is TGCGCCAGCAGCTCCAACCCTACGACAGTGAACACTGAAGCTTTCTTT.

Regarding this clonotype: A junction end diverges from the germline sequence, so it may reflect a read error. This chain uses TRBV5-1 with TRBJ2-6; either TRBD1 or TRBD2 may fit D (6 bases each). This CDR3 is built from 16 residues. Germline assignment: CDR1 SGHRS and CDR2 YFSETQ. Here the CDR3 reads CASSLGGISGANVLTF. CDR3 coding DNA: TGTGCCAGCAGCTTAGGGGGGATCTCTGGGGCCAACGTCCTGACTTTC.

This clonotype was observed a handful of times. This chain links TRBV27 with TRBJ2-1; the match to TRBD1 covers 9 bases. The CDR3 is 16 amino acids. V trimming: 5 bases; J trimming: 2 bases; junction bases outside the gene matches: 7. Germline values: CDR1 MNHEY, CDR2 SMNVEV (reference sequence). CDR3 coding DNA: TGTGCCAGCAGTCGAGTCCGGACAGGGGCCTACAATGAGCAGTTCTTC. Encoded protein: CASSRVRTGAYNEQFF.

This sequence joins TRBV20-1 and TRBJ1-4; possible D gene TRBD1, 5 bases. From germline, CDR1 is DFQATT and CDR2 SNEGSKA (reference sequence). This CDR3 has 14 amino acids. V was clipped by 6 bases and J by 0 bases, with 11 bases between them. The chain's CDR3 is CSAQGATTNEKLFF. Here the CDR3 DNA reads TGCAGTGCCCAAGGGGCCACAACTAATGAAAAACTGTTTTTT.